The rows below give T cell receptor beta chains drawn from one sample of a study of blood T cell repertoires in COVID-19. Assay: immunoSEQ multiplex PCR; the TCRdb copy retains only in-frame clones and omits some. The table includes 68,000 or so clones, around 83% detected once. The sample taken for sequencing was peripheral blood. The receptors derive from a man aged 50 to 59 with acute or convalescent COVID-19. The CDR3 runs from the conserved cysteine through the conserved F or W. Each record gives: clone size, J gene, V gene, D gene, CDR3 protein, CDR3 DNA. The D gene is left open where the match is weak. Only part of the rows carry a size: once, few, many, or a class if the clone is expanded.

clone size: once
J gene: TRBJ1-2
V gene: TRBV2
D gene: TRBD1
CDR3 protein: CASRTGGYGYTF
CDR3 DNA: TGTGCCAGCAGGACAGGGGGCTACGGCTACACCTTC

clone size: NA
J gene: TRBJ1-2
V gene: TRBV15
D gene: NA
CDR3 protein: CATSRARVDGYTF
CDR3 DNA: TGTGCCACCAGCAGAGCCAGGGTGGATGGCTACACCTTC

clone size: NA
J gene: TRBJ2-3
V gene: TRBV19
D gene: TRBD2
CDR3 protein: CASRLAGPFSTDTQYF
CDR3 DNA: TGTGCCAGTCGATTAGCGGGGCCTTTTAGCACAGATACGCAGTATTTT

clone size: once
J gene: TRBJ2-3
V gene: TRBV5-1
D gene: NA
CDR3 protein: CASSVDSATDTQYF
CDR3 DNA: TGCGCCAGCAGCGTCGACAGTGCCACAGATACGCAGTATTTT

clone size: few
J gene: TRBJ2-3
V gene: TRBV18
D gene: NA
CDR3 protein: CASSPPATGITDTQYF
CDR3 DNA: TGTGCCAGCTCACCACCGGCGACGGGGATCACAGATACGCAGTATTTT

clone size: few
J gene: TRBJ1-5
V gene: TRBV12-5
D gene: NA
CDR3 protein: CASGGQPYSNQPQHF
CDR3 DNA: TGTGCTAGTGGAGGACAGCCCTATAGCAATCAGCCCCAGCATTTT

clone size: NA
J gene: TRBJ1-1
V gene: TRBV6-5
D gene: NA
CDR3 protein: CASSYRDRSGAFF
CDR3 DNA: TGTGCCAGCAGTTACAGAGACAGGTCCGGAGCTTTCTTT

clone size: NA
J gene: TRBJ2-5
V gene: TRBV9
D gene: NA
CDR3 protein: CASSPGQIIHF
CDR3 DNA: TGTGCCAGCAGCCCAGGACAGATCATCCACTTC

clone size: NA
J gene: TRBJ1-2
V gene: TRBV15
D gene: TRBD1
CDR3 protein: CATSTGGYGYTF
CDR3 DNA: TGTGCCACCAGCACAGGGGGCTATGGCTACACCTTC

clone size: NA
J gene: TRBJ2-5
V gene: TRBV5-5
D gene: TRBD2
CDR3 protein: CASSPGLAGWETQYF
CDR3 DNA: TGTGCCAGCAGCCCTGGACTAGCGGGATGGGAGACCCAGTACTTC

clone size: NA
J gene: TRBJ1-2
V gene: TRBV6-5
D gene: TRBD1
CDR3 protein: CASTGGTDYGYTF
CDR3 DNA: TGTGCCAGCACCGGAGGGACAGACTATGGCTACACCTTC

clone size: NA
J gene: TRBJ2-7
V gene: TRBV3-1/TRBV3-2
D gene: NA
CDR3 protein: CASSRPALSGSSYEQYF
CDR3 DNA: TGTGCCAGCAGCCGCCCCGCCCTTAGCGGTAGCTCCTACGAGCAGTACTTC

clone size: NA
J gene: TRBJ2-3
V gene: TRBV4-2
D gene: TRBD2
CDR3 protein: CASSQELAGGPDTQYF
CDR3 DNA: TGTGCCAGCAGCCAAGAACTAGCGGGAGGACCAGATACGCAGTATTTT

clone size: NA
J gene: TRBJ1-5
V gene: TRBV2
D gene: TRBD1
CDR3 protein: CASSGQGLGNQPQHF
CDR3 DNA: TGTGCCAGCAGTGGACAGGGTCTAGGCAATCAGCCCCAGCATTTT

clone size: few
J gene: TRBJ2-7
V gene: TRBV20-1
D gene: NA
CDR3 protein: CSALTAYEQYF
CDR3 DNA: TGCAGTGCCCTGACAGCCTACGAGCAGTACTTC

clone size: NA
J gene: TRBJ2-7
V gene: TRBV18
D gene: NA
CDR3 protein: CASSPAWGEDEQYF
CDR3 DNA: TGTGCCAGCTCACCCGCTTGGGGCGAGGACGAGCAGTACTTC

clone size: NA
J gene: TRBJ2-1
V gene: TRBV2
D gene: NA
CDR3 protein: CASSWGVTGPGEQFF
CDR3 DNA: TGTGCCAGCAGTTGGGGGGTGACTGGCCCAGGTGAGCAGTTCTTC

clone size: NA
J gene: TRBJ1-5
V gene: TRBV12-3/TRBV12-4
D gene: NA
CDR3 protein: CASSLNGQPQHF
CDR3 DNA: TGTGCCAGCAGTTTAAATGGCCAGCCCCAGCATTTT

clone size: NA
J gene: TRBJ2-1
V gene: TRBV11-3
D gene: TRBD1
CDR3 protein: CASSPGQLPFF
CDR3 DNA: TGTGCCAGCAGCCCGGGACAGCTACCGTTCTTC

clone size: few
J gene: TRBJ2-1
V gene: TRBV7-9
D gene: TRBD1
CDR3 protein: CASSGTGWMDEQFF
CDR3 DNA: TGTGCCAGCAGCGGGACAGGGTGGATGGATGAGCAGTTCTTC

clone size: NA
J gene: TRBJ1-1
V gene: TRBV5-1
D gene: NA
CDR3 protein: CASSLTPSTEAFF
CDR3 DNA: TGCGCCAGCAGCTTGACGCCGAGCACTGAAGCTTTCTTT

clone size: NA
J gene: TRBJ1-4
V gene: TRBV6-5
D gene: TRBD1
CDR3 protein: CASSSGQGADYVKLFF
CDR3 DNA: TGTGCCAGCAGTTCCGGACAGGGGGCCGATTATGTAAAACTGTTTTTT

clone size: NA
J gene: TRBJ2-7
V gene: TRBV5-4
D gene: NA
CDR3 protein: CATKAEVEQYF
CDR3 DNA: TGTGCCACCAAGGCGGAGGTCGAGCAGTACTTC

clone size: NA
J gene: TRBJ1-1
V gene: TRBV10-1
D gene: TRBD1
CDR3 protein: CASSPGGTYEAFF
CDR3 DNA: TGCGCCAGCAGTCCAGGGGGCACATATGAAGCTTTCTTT

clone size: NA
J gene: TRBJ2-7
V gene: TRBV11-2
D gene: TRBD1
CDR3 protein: CASSLDRDSEQYF
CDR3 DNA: TGTGCCAGCAGCTTGGACAGGGACAGCGAGCAGTACTTC

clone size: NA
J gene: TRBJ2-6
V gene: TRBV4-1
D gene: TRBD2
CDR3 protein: CASSQEAGLDYTGANVLTF
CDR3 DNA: TGCGCCAGCAGCCAAGAAGCGGGACTAGACTATACTGGGGCCAACGTCCTGACTTTC

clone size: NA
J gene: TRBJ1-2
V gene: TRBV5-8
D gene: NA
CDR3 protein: CAQSVATANYGYTF
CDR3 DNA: TGTGCCCAGTCGGTAGCGACGGCTAACTATGGCTACACCTTC

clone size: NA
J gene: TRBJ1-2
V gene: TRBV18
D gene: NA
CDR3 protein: CASSPPLRADYGYTF
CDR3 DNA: TGTGCCAGCTCACCACCGCTCAGGGCGGACTATGGCTACACCTTC